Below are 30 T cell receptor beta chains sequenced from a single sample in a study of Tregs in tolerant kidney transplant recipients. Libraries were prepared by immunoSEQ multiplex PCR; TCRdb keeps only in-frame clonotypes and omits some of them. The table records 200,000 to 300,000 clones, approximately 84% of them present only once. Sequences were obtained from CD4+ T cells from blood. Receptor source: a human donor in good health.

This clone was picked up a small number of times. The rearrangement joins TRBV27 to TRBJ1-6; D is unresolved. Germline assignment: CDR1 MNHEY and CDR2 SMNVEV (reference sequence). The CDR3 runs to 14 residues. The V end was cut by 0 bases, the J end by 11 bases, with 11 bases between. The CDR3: CASSLSIRDTPLHF. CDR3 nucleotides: TGTGCCAGCAGTTTATCGATAAGGGATACACCCCTCCACTTT.

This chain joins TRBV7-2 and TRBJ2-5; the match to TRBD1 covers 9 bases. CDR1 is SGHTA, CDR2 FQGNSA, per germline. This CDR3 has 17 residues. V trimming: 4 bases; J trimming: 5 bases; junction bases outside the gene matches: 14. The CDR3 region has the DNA TGTGCCAGCAGCTCCCGATCCCACAGGGGGCGTCAGGAGACCCAGTACTTC. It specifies CASSSRSHRGRQETQYF. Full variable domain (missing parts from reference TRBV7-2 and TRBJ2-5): GAGVSQSPSNKVTEKGKDVELRCDPISGHTALYWYRQSLGQGLEFLIYFQGNSAPDKSGLPSDRFSAERTGGSVSTLTIQRTQQEDSAVYLCASSSRSHRGRQETQYFGPGTRLLVL.

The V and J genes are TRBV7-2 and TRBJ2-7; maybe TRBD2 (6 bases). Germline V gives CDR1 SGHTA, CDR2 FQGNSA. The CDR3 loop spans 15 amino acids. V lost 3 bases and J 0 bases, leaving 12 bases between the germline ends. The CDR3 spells CASSFASGSSYEQYF. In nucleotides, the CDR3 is TGTGCCAGCAGCTTTGCTTCCGGGAGCTCCTACGAGCAGTACTTC.

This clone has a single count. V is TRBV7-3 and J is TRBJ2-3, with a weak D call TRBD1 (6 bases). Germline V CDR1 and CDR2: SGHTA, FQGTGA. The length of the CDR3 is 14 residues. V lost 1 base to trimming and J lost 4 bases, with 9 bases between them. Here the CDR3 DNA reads TGTGCCAGCAGCTTAAGGGGGCCCTCAGATACGCAGTATTTT. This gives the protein CASSLRGPSDTQYF.

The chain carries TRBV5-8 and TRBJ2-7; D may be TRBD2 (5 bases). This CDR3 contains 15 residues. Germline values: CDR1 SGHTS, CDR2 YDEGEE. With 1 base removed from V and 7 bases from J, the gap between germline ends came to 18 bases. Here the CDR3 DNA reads TGTGCCAGCAGCTTGATGCGCGGGTCCGGTTATGAGCAGTACTTC. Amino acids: CASSLMRGSGYEQYF.

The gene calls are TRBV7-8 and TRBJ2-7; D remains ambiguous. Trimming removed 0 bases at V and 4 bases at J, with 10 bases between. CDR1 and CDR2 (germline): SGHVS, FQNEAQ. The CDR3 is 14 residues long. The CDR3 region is CASSLARSGYEQYF. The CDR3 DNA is TGTGCCAGCAGCTTAGCGCGATCCGGGTACGAGCAGTACTTC.

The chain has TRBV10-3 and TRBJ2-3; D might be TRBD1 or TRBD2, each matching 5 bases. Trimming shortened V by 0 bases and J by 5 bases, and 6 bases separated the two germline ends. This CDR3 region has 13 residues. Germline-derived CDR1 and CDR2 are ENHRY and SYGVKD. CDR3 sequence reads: CAISESGVDTQYF. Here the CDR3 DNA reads TGTGCCATCAGTGAGTCGGGGGTAGATACGCAGTATTTT.

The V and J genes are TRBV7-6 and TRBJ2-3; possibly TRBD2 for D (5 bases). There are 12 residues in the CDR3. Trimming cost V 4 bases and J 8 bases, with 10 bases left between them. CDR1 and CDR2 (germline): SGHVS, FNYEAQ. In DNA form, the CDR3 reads TGTGCCAGCAGCTCCGCTCGGGGTACGCAGTATTTT. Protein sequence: CASSSARGTQYF. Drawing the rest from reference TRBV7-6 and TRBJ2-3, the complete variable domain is GAGVSQSPRYKVTKRGQDVALRCDPISGHVSLYWYRQALGQGPEFLTYFNYEAQQDKSGLPNDRFSAERPEGSISTLTIQRTEQRDSAMYRCASSSARGTQYFGPGTRLTVL.

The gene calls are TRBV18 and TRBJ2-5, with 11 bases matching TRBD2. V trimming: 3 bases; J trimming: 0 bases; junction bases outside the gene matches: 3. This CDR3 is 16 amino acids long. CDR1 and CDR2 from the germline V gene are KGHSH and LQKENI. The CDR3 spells CASSPPSGGYQETQYF. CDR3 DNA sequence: TGTGCCAGCTCACCCCCTAGCGGGGGGTACCAAGAGACCCAGTACTTC.

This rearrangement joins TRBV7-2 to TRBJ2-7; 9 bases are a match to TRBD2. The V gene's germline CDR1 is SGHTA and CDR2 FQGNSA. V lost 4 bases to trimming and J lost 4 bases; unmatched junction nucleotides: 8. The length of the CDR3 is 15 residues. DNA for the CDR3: TGTGCCAGCAGCTCCTATAGCGGGAGTACTTACGAGCAGTACTTC. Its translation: CASSSYSGSTYEQYF.

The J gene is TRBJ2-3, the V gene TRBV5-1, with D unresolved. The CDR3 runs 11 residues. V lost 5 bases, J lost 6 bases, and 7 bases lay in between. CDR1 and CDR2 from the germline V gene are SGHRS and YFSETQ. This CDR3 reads CASSSLDTQYF. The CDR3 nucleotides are TGCGCCAGCAGTTCGCTTGATACGCAGTATTTT. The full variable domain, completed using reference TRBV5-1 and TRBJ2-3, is KAGVTQTPRYLIKTRGQQVTLSCSPISGHRSVSWYQQTPGQGLQFLFEYFSETQRNKGNFPGRFSGRQFSNSRSEMNVSTLELGDSALYLCASSSLDTQYFGPGTRLTVL.

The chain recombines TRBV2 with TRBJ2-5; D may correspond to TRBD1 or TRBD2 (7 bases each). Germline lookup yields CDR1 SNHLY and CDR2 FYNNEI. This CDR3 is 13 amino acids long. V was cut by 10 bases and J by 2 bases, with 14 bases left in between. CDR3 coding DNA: TGTGCCAACCGACAGGGAGGGCAAGAGACCCAGTACTTC. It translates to CANRQGGQETQYF.

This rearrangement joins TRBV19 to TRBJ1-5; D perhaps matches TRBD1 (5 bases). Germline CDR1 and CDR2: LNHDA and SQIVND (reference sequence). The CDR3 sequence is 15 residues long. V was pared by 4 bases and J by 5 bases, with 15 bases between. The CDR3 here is CASSRMGQGDQPQHF. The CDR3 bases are TGTGCCAGTAGTAGAATGGGGCAGGGAGATCAGCCCCAGCATTTT.

The CDR3 DNA follows: TGTGCCAGCACCAGAGACAGCTTTCTTCTCTACGAGCAGTACTTC. Its protein product is CASTRDSFLLYEQYF. The chain carries TRBV2 and TRBJ2-7; tentative D call: TRBD1 (5 bases). The CDR3 is 15 residues long. Trimming cost V 7 bases and J 3 bases, with 19 bases left between them. CDR1 is SNHLY, CDR2 FYNNEI, per germline.

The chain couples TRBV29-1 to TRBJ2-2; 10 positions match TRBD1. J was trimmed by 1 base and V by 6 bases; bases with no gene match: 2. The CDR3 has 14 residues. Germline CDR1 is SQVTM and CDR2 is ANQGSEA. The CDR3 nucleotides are TGCAGCGTCCGGGACAGGGGGAACACCGGGGAGCTGTTTTTT. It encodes CSVRDRGNTGELFF.

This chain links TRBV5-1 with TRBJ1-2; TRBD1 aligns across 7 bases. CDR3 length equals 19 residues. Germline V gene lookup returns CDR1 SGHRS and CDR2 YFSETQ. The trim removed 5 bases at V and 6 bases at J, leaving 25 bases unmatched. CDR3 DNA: TGCGCCAGCAGACCACGGGACAGCCCCCTTATTACGTTGAATAATGGCTACACCTTC. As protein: CASRPRDSPLITLNNGYTF.

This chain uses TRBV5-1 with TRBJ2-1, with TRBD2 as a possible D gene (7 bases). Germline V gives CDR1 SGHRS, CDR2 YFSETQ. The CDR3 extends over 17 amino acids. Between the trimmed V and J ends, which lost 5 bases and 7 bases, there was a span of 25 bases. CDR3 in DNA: TGCGCCAGCAGTCCCACCTGGCGGGGGCGCATAGATAATGAGCAGTTCTTC. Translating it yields CASSPTWRGRIDNEQFF.

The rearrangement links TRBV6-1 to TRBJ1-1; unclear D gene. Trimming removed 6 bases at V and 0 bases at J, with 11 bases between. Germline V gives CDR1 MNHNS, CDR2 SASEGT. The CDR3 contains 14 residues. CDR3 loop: CASSHGLLNTEAFF. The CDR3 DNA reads TGTGCCAGCAGCCACGGGTTATTGAACACTGAAGCTTTCTTT.

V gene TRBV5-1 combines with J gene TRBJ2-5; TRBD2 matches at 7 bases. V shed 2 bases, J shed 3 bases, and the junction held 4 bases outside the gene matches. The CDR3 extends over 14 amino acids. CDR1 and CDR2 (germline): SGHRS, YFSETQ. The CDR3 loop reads CASSFGTTEETQYF. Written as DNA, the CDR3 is TGCGCCAGCAGCTTCGGGACTACCGAAGAGACCCAGTACTTC.

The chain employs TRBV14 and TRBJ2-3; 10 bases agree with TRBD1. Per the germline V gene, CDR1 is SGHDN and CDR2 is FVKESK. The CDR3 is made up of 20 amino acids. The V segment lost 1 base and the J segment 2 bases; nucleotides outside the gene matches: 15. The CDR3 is CASSQVPRDRGRDHTDTQYF. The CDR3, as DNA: TGTGCCAGCAGCCAAGTCCCCCGGGACAGGGGCCGAGACCACACAGATACGCAGTATTTT.

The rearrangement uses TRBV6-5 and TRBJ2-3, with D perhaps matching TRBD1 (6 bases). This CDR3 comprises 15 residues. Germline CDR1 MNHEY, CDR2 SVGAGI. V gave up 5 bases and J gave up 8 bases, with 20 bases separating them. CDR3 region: CASSPRRDISGTQYF. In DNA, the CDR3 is TGTGCCAGCAGTCCCCGCCGGGACATTTCGGGTACGCAGTATTTT.

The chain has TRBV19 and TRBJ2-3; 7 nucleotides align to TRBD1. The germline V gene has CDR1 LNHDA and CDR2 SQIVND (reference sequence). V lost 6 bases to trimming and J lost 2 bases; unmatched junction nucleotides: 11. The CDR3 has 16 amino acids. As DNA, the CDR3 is TGTGCCAGTAGACCCTCGCGGACAGGCTACACAGATACGCAGTATTTT. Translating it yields CASRPSRTGYTDTQYF.

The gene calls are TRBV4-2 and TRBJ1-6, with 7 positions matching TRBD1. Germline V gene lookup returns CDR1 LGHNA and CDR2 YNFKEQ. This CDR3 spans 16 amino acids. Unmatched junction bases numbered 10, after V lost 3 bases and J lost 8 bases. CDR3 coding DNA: TGTGCCAGCAGCCAGGCCGACAGGGCCTCTGATTCACCCCTCCACTTT. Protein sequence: CASSQADRASDSPLHF.

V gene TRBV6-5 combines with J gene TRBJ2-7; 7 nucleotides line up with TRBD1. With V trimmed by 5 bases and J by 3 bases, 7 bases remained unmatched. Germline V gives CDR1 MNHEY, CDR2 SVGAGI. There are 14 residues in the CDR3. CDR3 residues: CASSPGQANYEQYF. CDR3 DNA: TGTGCCAGCAGTCCAGGACAGGCCAACTACGAGCAGTACTTC.

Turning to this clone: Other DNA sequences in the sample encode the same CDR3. In nucleotides, the CDR3 is TGTGCCAGCTCACCGGGACAGGGGAATGAAAAACTGTTTTTT. This codes for CASSPGQGNEKLFF. This chain connects TRBV18 to TRBJ1-4, with TRBD1 identical over 10 bases. V shed 3 bases and J 5 bases; nucleotides not matched to a gene: 0. The CDR3 runs 14 residues. The germline V gene encodes CDR1 KGHSH and CDR2 LQKENI.

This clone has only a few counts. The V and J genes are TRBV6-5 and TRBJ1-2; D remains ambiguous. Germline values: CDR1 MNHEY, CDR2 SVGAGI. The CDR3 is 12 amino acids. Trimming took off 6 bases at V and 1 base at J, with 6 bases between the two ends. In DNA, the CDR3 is TGTGCCAGCAGGGGAGATAACTATGGCTACACCTTC. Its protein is CASRGDNYGYTF.

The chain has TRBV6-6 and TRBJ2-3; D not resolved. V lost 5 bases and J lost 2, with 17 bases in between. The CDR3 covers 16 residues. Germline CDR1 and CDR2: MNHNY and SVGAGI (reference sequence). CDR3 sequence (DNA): TGTGCCAGCAGTGCCCGGACCGGGCGGAACACAGATACGCAGTATTTT. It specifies CASSARTGRNTDTQYF.

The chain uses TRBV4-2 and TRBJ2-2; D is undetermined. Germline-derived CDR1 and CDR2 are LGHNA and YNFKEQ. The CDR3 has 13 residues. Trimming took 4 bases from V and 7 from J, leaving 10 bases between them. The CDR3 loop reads CASSPLGFGELFF. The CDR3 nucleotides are TGTGCCAGCAGCCCCCTGGGTTTCGGGGAGCTGTTTTTT.

CDR3 in amino acids: CASSPGRTPETQYF. DNA of the CDR3: TGCGCCAGCAGCCCCGGCAGGACCCCAGAGACCCAGTACTTC. The J gene is TRBJ2-5, the V gene TRBV5-1; D gene unclear. Trimming cost V 4 bases and J 4 bases, with 14 bases left between them. The CDR3 length is 14 residues. Germline CDR1 and CDR2: SGHRS and YFSETQ.

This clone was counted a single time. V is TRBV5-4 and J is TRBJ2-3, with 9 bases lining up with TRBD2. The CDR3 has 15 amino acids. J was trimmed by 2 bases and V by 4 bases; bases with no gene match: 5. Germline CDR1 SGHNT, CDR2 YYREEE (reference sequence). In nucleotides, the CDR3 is TGTGCCAGCAGCAGGGGACTAGCCCCCACAGATACGCAGTATTTT. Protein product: CASSRGLAPTDTQYF.